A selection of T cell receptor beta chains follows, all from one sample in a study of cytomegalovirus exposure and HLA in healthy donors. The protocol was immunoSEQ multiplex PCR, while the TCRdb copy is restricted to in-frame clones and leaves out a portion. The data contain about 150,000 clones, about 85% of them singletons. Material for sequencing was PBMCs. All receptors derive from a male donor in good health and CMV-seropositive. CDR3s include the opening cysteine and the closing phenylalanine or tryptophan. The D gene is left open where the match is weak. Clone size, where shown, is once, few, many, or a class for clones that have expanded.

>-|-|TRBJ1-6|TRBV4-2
TGTGCCAGCAGCCAAGAGGGGGGGGATGCTAATTCACCCCTCCACTTT
CASSQEGGDANSPLHF
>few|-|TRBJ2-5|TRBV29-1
TGCAGCGTTCCTGCTATTAGTATTGAGACCCAGTACTTC
CSVPAISIETQYF
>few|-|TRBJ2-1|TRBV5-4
TGTGCCAGCAGCCAGCCCGGCGGTCATAACAATGAGCAGTTCTTC
CASSQPGGHNNEQFF
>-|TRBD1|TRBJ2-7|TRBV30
TGTGCCTGGAGTGTGGGGACAGGGGTGGACGAGCAGTACTTC
CAWSVGTGVDEQYF
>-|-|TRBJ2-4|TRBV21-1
TGTGCCAGCAGCAATGACCCCCGGGACTCCCCCAAAAGGTATCCTGAGGGAAACATTCAGTACTTC
CASSNDPRDSPKRYPEGNIQYF
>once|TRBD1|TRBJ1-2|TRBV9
TGTGCCAGCAGTGACAGGGTGTACGGCTACACCTTC
CASSDRVYGYTF
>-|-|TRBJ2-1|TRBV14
TGTGCCAGCAGCCAAGAAAGTAGGGGGGAGCAGTTCTTC
CASSQESRGEQFF
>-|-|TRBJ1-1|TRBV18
TGTGCCAGCTCACCCAACACAGGGTTTTCCCCTGAAGCTTTCTTT
CASSPNTGFSPEAFF
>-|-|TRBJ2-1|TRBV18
TGTGCCAGCTCACCACGCCTAGCAATAAACTTCAATGAGCAGTTCTTC
CASSPRLAINFNEQFF
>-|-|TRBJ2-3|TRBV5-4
TGTGCCAGCAGCTTGGACCCGAGAGGTAGCGTCACAGATACGCAGTATTTT
CASSLDPRGSVTDTQYF
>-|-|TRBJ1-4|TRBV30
TGTGCCTGGAGTGCACAGGGCGGAAAACTGTTTTTT
CAWSAQGGKLFF
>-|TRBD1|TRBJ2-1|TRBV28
TGTGCCAGCAGTTTACAGGGGGAGTGGTACAATGAGCAGTTCTTC
CASSLQGEWYNEQFF
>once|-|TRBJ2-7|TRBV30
TGTGCCTGGAGTGTATACTCCTACGAGCAGTACTTC
CAWSVYSYEQYF
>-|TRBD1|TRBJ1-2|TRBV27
TGTGCCAGCAGACCGACAGGGGACTATGGCTACACCTTC
CASRPTGDYGYTF
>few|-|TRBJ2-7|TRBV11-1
TGTGCCAGCAGCTATAGTGACTACGAGCAGTACTTC
CASSYSDYEQYF
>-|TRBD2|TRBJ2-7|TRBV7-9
TGTGCCAGCAGCCCGCGGGAGAGACCTTACGAGCAGTACTTC
CASSPRERPYEQYF
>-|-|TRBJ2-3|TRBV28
TGTGCCAGCAGTTTATCGAGACAGAGCACAGATACGCAGTATTTT
CASSLSRQSTDTQYF
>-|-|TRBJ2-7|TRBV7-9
TGTGCCAGCGAGGCGGCAAACCCCTACGAGCAGTACTTC
CASEAANPYEQYF
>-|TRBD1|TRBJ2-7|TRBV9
TGTGCCAGCAGCTCCGGGACAGGGGGATACGAGCAGTACTTC
CASSSGTGGYEQYF
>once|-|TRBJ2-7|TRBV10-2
TGCGCCATTGTAGGAGGACCTTCCTACGAGCAGTACTTC
CAIVGGPSYEQYF
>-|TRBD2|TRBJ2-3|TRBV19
TGTGCCAGTAGTATAGGACTAGCGGGAGGGAGCGCAGATACGCAGTATTTT
CASSIGLAGGSADTQYF
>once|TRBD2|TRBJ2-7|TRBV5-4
TGTGCCAGCAGCGCCCCAGCGGGGAGCTACGAGCAGTACTTC
CASSAPAGSYEQYF
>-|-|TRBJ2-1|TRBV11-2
TGTGCCAGCAGCTTCCTAGCGAGTGGCAATGAGCAGTTCTTC
CASSFLASGNEQFF
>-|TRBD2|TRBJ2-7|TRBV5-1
TGCGCCAGCAGCTTGGCCGCCGGGGGGGGCCGTAACTACGAGCAGTACTTC
CASSLAAGGGRNYEQYF
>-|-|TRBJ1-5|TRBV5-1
TGCGCCAGCAGCTTGGGCGGGTTCCGGGAGCCCCAGCATTTT
CASSLGGFREPQHF
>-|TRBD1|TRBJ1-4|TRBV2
TGTGCCAGCAGTGAGGGACAGGGAGAAGAAAAACTGTTTTTT
CASSEGQGEEKLFF
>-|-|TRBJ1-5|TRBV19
TGTGCCAGCCGACAGCTTAGCAATCAGCCCCAGCATTTT
CASRQLSNQPQHF
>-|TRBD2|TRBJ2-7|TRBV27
TGTGCCAGCAGTTCACAAAGCGGGACTATAAAATTTTACGAGCAGTACTTC
CASSSQSGTIKFYEQYF
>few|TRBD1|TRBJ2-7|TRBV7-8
TGTGCCAGCAGCTTATGGCTAGGGACAGGGGAGCAGTACTTC
CASSLWLGTGEQYF
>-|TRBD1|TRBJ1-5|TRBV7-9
TGTGCCAGCAGCTTAGGACAGGGCGGTCAGCCCCAGCATTTT
CASSLGQGGQPQHF
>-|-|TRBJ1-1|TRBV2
TGTGCCAGCAGTTCTTTTGGGAGCACTGAAGCTTTCTTT
CASSSFGSTEAFF
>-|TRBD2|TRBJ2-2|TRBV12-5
TGTGCTAGTGGTCCGACTGGACTAGCGGGAGGACGGACCGGGGAGCTGTTTTTT
CASGPTGLAGGRTGELFF